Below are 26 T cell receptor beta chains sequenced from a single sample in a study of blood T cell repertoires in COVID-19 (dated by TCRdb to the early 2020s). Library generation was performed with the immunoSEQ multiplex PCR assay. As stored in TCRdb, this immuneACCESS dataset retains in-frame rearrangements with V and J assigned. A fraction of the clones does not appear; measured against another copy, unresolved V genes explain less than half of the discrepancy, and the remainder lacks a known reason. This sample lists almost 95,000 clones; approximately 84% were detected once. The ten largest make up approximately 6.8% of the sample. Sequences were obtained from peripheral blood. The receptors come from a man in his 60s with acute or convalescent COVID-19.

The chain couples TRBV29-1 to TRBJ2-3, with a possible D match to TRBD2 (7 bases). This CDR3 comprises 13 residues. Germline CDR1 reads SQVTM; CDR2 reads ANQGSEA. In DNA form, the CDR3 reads TGCAGTTGTTCTGGCGGGGGCTCAGATACGCAGTATTTT. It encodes CSCSGGGSDTQYF.

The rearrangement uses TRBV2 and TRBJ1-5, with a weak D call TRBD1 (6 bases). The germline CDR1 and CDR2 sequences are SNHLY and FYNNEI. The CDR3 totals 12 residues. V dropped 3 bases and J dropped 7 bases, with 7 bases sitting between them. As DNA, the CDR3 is TGTGCCAGCAGTGATACAGGGCAGCCCCAGCATTTT. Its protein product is CASSDTGQPQHF.

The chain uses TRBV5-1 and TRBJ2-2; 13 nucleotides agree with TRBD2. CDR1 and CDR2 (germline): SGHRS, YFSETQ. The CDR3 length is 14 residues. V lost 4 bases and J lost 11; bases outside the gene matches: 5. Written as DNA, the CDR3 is TGCGCCAGCAGCGGGACTAGCGGGGCGGCCGAGCTGTTTTTT. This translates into CASSGTSGAAELFF.

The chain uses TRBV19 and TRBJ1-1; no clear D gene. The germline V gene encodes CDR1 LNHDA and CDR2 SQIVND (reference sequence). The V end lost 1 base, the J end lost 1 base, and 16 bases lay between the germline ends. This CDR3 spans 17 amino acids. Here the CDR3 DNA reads TGTGCCAGTAGTATAGTCTTCGGGAATTCGGCGAACACTGAAGCTTTCTTT. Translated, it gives CASSIVFGNSANTEAFF.

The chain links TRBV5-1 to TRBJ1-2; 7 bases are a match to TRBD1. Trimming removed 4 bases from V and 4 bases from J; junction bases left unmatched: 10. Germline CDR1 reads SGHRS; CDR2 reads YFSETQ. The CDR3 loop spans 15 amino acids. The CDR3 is CASSTTGWERYGYTF. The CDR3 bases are TGCGCCAGCAGCACGACAGGGTGGGAGCGCTATGGCTACACCTTC.

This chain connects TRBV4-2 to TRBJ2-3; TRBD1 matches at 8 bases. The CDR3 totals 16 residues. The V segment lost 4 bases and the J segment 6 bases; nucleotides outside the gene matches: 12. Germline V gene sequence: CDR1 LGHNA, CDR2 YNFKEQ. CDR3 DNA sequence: TGTGCCAGCAGCCTAACGACAGGGGTCATTACCGATACGCAGTATTTT. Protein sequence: CASSLTTGVITDTQYF.

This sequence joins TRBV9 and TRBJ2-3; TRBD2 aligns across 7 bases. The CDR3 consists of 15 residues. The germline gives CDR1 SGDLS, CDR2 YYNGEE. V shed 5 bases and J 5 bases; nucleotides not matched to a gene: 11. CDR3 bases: TGTGCCAGCAGTGTGCGGGGAAGCGGGGTAGATACGCAGTATTTT. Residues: CASSVRGSGVDTQYF.

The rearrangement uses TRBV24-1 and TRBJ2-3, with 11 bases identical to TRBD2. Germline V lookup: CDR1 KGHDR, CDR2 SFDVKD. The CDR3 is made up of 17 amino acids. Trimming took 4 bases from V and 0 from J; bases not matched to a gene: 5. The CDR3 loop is CATSERIAGGSTDTQYF. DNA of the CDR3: TGTGCCACCAGTGAACGGATAGCGGGGGGGAGCACAGATACGCAGTATTTT.

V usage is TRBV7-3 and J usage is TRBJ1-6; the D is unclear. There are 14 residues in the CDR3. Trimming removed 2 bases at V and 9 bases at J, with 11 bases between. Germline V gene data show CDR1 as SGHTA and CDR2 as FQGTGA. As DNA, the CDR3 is TGTGCCAGCAGCTTACGGGGATCAGGTTCACCCCTCCACTTT. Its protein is CASSLRGSGSPLHF.

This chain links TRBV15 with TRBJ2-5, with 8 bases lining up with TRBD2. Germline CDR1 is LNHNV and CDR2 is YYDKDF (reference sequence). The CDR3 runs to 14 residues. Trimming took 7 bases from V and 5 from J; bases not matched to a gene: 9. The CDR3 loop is CATKTGGAPETQYF. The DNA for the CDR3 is TGTGCCACCAAAACCGGGGGGGCCCCGGAGACCCAGTACTTC.

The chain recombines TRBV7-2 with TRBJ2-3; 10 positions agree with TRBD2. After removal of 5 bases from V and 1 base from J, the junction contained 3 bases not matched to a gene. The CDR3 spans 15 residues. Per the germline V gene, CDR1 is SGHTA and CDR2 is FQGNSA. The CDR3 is CASSPAGGRTDTQYF. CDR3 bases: TGTGCCAGCAGCCCAGCGGGGGGGCGCACAGATACGCAGTATTTT.

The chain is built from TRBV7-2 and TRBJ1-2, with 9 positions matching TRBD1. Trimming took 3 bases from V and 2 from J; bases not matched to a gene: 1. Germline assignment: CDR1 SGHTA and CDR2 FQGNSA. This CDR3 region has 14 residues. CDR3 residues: CASSFTGGNYGYTF. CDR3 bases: TGTGCCAGCAGCTTTACAGGGGGCAACTATGGCTACACCTTC. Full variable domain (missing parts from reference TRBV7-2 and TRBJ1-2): GAGVSQSPSNKVTEKGKDVELRCDPISGHTALYWYRQSLGQGLEFLIYFQGNSAPDKSGLPSDRFSAERTGGSVSTLTIQRTQQEDSAVYLCASSFTGGNYGYTFGSGTRLTVV.

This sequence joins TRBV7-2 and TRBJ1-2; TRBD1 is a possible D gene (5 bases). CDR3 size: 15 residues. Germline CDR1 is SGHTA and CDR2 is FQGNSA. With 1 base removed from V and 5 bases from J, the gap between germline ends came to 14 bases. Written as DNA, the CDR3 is TGTGCCAGCAGCTTAGGTTACAGGACCGCTTATGGCTACACCTTC. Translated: CASSLGYRTAYGYTF.

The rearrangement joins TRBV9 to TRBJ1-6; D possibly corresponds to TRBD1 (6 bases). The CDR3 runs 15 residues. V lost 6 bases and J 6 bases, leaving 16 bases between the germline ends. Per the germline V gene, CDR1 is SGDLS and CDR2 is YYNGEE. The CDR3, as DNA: TGTGCCAGCACCGTGGGGGCGGAAACTAATTCACCCCTCCACTTT. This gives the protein CASTVGAETNSPLHF.

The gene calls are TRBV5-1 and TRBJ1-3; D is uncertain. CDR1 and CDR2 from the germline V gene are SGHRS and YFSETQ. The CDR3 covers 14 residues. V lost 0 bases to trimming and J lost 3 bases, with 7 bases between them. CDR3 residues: CASSLVLGGNTIYF. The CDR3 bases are TGCGCCAGCAGCTTGGTCCTAGGTGGAAACACCATATATTTT. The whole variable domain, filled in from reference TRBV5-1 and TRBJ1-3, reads KAGVTQTPRYLIKTRGQQVTLSCSPISGHRSVSWYQQTPGQGLQFLFEYFSETQRNKGNFPGRFSGRQFSNSRSEMNVSTLELGDSALYLCASSLVLGGNTIYFGEGSWLTVV.

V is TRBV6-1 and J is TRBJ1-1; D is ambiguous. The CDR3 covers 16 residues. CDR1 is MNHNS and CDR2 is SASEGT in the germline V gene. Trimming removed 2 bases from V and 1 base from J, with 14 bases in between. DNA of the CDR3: TGTGCCAGCAGTGAAAGAGGTAGCCAGCGGAACACTGAAGCTTTCTTT. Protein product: CASSERGSQRNTEAFF.

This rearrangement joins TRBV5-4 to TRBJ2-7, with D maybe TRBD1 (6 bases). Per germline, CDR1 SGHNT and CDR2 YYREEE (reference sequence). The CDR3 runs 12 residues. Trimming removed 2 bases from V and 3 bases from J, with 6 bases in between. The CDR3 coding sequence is TGTGCCAGCAGCTTAGGGGGCTACGAGCAGTACTTC. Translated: CASSLGGYEQYF.

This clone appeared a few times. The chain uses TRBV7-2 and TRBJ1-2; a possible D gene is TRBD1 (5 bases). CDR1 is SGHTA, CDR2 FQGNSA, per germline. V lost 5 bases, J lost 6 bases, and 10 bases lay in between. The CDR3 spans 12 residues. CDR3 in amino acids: CASSQGEHGYTF. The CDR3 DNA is TGTGCCAGCAGCCAAGGGGAACATGGCTACACCTTC.

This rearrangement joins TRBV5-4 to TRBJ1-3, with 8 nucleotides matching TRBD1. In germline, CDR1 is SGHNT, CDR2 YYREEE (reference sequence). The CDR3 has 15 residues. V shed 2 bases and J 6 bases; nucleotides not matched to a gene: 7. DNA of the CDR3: TGTGCCAGCAGCTTAGACAGGGGAGTTGTAAACACCATATATTTT. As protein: CASSLDRGVVNTIYF.

The CDR3: CASSPPGQATSSNQPQHF. The CDR3 nucleotides are TGCGCCAGCAGTCCCCCGGGACAGGCGACATCCTCCAATCAGCCCCAGCATTTT. The chain combines TRBV23-1 with TRBJ1-5; 8 bases align to TRBD1. TRBV23-1 is an ORF for which the function is uncertain. CDR3 length: 18 residues. V trimming: 4 bases; J trimming: 3 bases; junction bases outside the gene matches: 14.

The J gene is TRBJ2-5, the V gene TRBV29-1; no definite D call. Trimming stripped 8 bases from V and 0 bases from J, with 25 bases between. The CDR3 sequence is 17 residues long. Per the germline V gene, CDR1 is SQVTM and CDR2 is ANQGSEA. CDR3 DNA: TGCAGCCCAAATGCCCACCTGGCCCCTCCGTACCAAGAGACCCAGTACTTC. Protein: CSPNAHLAPPYQETQYF.

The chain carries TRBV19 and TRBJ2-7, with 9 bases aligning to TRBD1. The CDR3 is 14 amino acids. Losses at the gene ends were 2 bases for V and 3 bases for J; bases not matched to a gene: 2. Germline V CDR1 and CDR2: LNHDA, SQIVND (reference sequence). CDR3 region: CASSITGQGYEQYF. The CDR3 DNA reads TGTGCCAGTAGTATAACGGGACAGGGCTACGAGCAGTACTTC.

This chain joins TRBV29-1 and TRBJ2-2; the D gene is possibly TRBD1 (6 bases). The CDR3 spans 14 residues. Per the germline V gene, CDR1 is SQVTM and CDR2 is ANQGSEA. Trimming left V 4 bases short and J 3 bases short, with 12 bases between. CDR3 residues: CSVVSGADTGELFF. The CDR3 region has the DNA TGCAGCGTTGTTTCAGGGGCGGACACCGGGGAGCTGTTTTTT.

The CDR3 nucleotides are TGTGCCAGCAGCTTAGAACTAGCGGGATCCGGGGAGCTGTTTTTT. Translated, it gives CASSLELAGSGELFF. V is TRBV11-1 and J is TRBJ2-2, with 10 positions matching TRBD2. The CDR3 spans 15 residues. Germline loops: CDR1 SGHAT, CDR2 FQDESV (reference sequence). The V gene end was trimmed by 1 base and the J gene end by 6 bases; junction bases not matched to a gene: 2.

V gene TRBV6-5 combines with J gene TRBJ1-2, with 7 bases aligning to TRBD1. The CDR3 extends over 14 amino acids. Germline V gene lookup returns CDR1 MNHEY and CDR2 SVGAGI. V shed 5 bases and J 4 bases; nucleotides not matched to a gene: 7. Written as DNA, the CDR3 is TGTGCCAGCAGTCTTGGACAGGCCACCTATGGCTACACCTTC. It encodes CASSLGQATYGYTF.

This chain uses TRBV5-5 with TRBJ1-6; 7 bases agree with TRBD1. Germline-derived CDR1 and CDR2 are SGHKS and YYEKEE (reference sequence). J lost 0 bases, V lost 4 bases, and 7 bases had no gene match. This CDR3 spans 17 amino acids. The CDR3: CASSPRDSSSYNSPLHF. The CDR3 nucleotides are TGTGCCAGCAGCCCGCGGGACAGCAGCTCCTATAATTCACCCCTCCACTTT.